These 15 T cell receptor beta chains came from one sample sequenced in a study of blood T cell repertoires in COVID-19. The assay was immunoSEQ multiplex PCR, and TCRdb's table has in-frame clones only and misses some. The data show a few hundred thousand clones, roughly 84% seen once. Sequencing was done on a sample of peripheral blood. All receptors come from a woman aged 18-30 years with acute or convalescent COVID-19.

V and J are TRBV10-3 and TRBJ2-1; TRBD2 aligns across 7 bases. CDR3 length equals 14 residues. Germline assignment: CDR1 ENHRY and CDR2 SYGVKD. Trimming at V came to 5 bases and at J to 10 bases, leaving 11 bases not matched to a gene. CDR3 sequence: CAISQAGPTVEQFF. In nucleotides, the CDR3 is TGTGCCATCAGTCAAGCGGGACCCACGGTGGAGCAGTTCTTC.

Here the CDR3 reads CASNLGNTEAFF. CDR3 DNA: TGCGCCAGCAACCTAGGGAACACTGAAGCTTTCTTT. The chain joins TRBV5-1 to TRBJ1-1, with D unclear. This CDR3 region has 12 residues. Germline V gene sequence: CDR1 SGHRS, CDR2 YFSETQ. The V and J ends lost 6 bases and 1 base respectively, with 7 bases between them.

This chain uses TRBV4-3 with TRBJ1-5; a possible D gene is TRBD1 (5 bases). The CDR3 length is 15 residues. Germline-derived CDR1 and CDR2 are LGHNA and YSLEER. Trimming removed 2 bases at V and 1 base at J, with 9 bases between. As DNA, the CDR3 is TGCGCCAGCAGCCAATGGGAGGGGAGCAATCAGCCCCAGCATTTT. It specifies CASSQWEGSNQPQHF.

This chain links TRBV3-1 (or the pseudogene TRBV3-2) with TRBJ1-2; D is perhaps TRBD1 (5 bases). The CDR3 totals 15 residues. The V end lost 2 bases, the J end lost 1 base, and 11 bases lay between the germline ends. Germline lookup yields CDR1 LGHDT and CDR2 YNNKEL (reference sequence). The DNA of the CDR3 is TGTGCCAGCAGCCAAAAAGGGGTAATTAACTATGGCTACACCTTC. It translates to CASSQKGVINYGYTF.

This chain joins TRBV5-1 and TRBJ2-5; D possibly corresponds to TRBD2 (7 bases). Trimming stripped 0 bases from V and 5 bases from J, with 11 bases between. Germline loops: CDR1 SGHRS, CDR2 YFSETQ. This CDR3 region has 14 residues. DNA for the CDR3: TGCGCCAGCAGCTTGGTGGCGGGGGCGGAGACCCAGTACTTC. This codes for CASSLVAGAETQYF. The variable domain in full, completed from reference TRBV5-1 and TRBJ2-5, reads KAGVTQTPRYLIKTRGQQVTLSCSPISGHRSVSWYQQTPGQGLQFLFEYFSETQRNKGNFPGRFSGRQFSNSRSEMNVSTLELGDSALYLCASSLVAGAETQYFGPGTRLLVL.

There are a few counts of this clone. The V and J genes are TRBV6-2 or TRBV6-3 and TRBJ2-1; unclear D gene. CDR3 length: 11 residues. Germline assignment: CDR1 MNHEY and CDR2 SVGEGT. V dropped 5 bases and J dropped 7 bases, with 6 bases sitting between them. Here the CDR3 reads CASSALNEQFF. The DNA of the CDR3 is TGTGCCAGCAGTGCGTTGAATGAGCAGTTCTTC.

This clone was found once. The CDR3 DNA reads TGTGCCAGCAGCTTGTTGGACAGGGCAGACCAAGAGACCCAGTACTTC. Encoded protein: CASSLLDRADQETQYF. The chain employs TRBV5-8 and TRBJ2-5; 8 bases are shared with TRBD1. Germline V gene lookup returns CDR1 SGHTS and CDR2 YDEGEE. The CDR3 sequence is 16 residues long. The ends lost 1 base at V and 0 bases at J; junction bases unmatched: 5.

The rearrangement links TRBV30 to TRBJ1-6; TRBD1 might be the D (5 bases). V dropped 2 bases and J dropped 6 bases, with 11 bases sitting between them. Per the germline V gene, CDR1 is GTSNPN and CDR2 is SVGIG (reference sequence). This CDR3 is 14 amino acids long. Here the CDR3 reads CAWSKDSTNSPLHF. CDR3 DNA sequence: TGTGCCTGGAGTAAAGACAGCACTAATTCACCCCTCCACTTT. The variable domain in full, completed from reference TRBV30 and TRBJ1-6, reads SQTIHQWPATLVQPVGSPLSLECTVEGTSNPNLYWYRQAAGRGLQLLFYSVGIGQISSEVPQNLSASRPQDRQFILSSKKLLLSDSGFYLCAWSKDSTNSPLHFGNGTRLTVT.

This chain connects TRBV6-1 to TRBJ1-1; possible D gene TRBD1, 5 bases. Trimming cost V 3 bases and J 10 bases, with 15 bases left between them. Germline V gives CDR1 MNHNS, CDR2 SASEGT. The CDR3 sequence is 13 residues long. CDR3: CASSERAAGRAFF. The CDR3 region has the DNA TGTGCCAGCAGTGAGAGGGCGGCGGGGCGAGCTTTCTTT.

The chain recombines TRBV6-1 with TRBJ2-3, with D perhaps TRBD1 (5 bases). Germline V gene data show CDR1 as MNHNS and CDR2 as SASEGT. This CDR3 region has 14 residues. V was trimmed by 2 bases and J by 0 bases, leaving 6 bases between them. The CDR3 loop is CASSEWGSTDTQYF. The CDR3 DNA reads TGTGCCAGCAGTGAATGGGGCAGCACAGATACGCAGTATTTT.

This sequence joins TRBV7-2 and TRBJ2-1, with 11 bases lining up with TRBD1. V lost 8 bases and J lost 9; bases outside the gene matches: 12. In germline, CDR1 is SGHTA, CDR2 FQGNSA. The CDR3 consists of 15 residues. The CDR3 is CASGSRTGGFAEQFF. The DNA for the CDR3 is TGTGCCAGCGGGTCAAGGACAGGGGGCTTTGCTGAGCAGTTCTTC.

The chain combines TRBV9 with TRBJ2-7; 7 bases align to TRBD1. V lost 4 bases to trimming and J lost 0 bases; unmatched junction nucleotides: 7. The CDR3 is 15 amino acids. Germline V gene lookup returns CDR1 SGDLS and CDR2 YYNGEE. CDR3 amino acids: CASSPAGTASYEQYF. The CDR3 bases are TGTGCCAGCAGCCCGGCCGGGACAGCCTCCTACGAGCAGTACTTC.

The chain combines TRBV29-1 with TRBJ2-7, with 9 positions matching TRBD2. The V and J ends lost 3 bases and 5 bases, in that order; junction bases with no gene match: 8. The CDR3 has 14 amino acids. The germline V gene encodes CDR1 SQVTM and CDR2 ANQGSEA. CDR3 protein: CSVDGVAGVDEQYF. For the CDR3, the DNA is TGCAGCGTTGACGGGGTAGCGGGAGTTGACGAGCAGTACTTC.

The chain employs TRBV5-4 and TRBJ1-2; no clear D. CDR1 SGHNT and CDR2 YYREEE come from the germline V gene (reference sequence). Trimming took off 0 bases at V and 2 bases at J, with 11 bases between the two ends. CDR3 length: 15 residues. Written as DNA, the CDR3 is TGTGCCAGCAGCTTGGTTTTAGGAGGGAACTATGGCTACACCTTC. This sequence encodes CASSLVLGGNYGYTF.

The V and J genes are TRBV4-2 and TRBJ2-3, with 13 nucleotides matching TRBD2. Unmatched junction bases numbered 3, after V lost 4 bases and J lost 2 bases. CDR1 is LGHNA and CDR2 is YNFKEQ in the germline V gene. This CDR3 contains 16 residues. This CDR3 reads CASSLGTSGNTDTQYF. In DNA, the CDR3 is TGTGCCAGCAGCCTGGGGACTAGCGGGAACACAGATACGCAGTATTTT.